The 14 T cell receptor beta chains reported below all come from one sample, sequenced in a study of blood T cell repertoires in COVID-19. Data came from immunoSEQ multiplex PCR; TCRdb stores just in-frame clones and leaves some out. Of approximately 120,000 clones detected, 92% appear once; the ten largest clones hold approximately 2%. The sequenced material came from peripheral blood. The receptor set was obtained from a man between 50 and 59 years old with COVID-19, enrolled during active disease.

The chain couples TRBV20-1 to TRBJ1-5; D unclear. CDR1 and CDR2 from the germline V gene are DFQATT and SNEGSKA (reference sequence). CDR3 size: 15 residues. Trimming removed 3 bases at V and 1 base at J, with 13 bases between. The CDR3 sequence is CSASDPHTSNQPQHF. In nucleotides, the CDR3 is TGCAGTGCTAGTGACCCCCACACAAGCAATCAGCCCCAGCATTTT.

The V and J genes are TRBV28 and TRBJ2-2; possibly TRBD2 for D (6 bases). With 6 bases removed from V and 5 bases from J, the gap between germline ends came to 13 bases. CDR3 length equals 14 residues. CDR1 is MDHEN, CDR2 SYDVKM, per germline. The CDR3 nucleotides read TGTGCCAGCAGCGGAGGGGCAAGGACCGGGGAGCTGTTTTTT. Translating it yields CASSGGARTGELFF.

The chain combines TRBV10-3 with TRBJ1-1, with a possible D match to TRBD1 (5 bases). The CDR3 loop spans 12 amino acids. V lost 11 bases to trimming and J lost 1 base, with 11 bases between them. From germline, CDR1 is ENHRY and CDR2 SYGVKD. The CDR3 protein is CASTQGNTEAFF. The CDR3 DNA is TGTGCCTCGACTCAGGGGAACACTGAAGCTTTCTTT.

This sequence joins TRBV19 and TRBJ2-3; D call uncertain. Germline CDR1 is LNHDA and CDR2 is SQIVND (reference sequence). The CDR3 has 12 residues. V dropped 7 bases and J dropped 2 bases, with 7 bases sitting between them. In nucleotides, the CDR3 is TGTGCCAGTAACTCCGCCACAGATACGCAGTATTTT. Amino acid sequence: CASNSATDTQYF.

This clone has just one count. The J gene is TRBJ1-2, the V gene TRBV6-6; D not certain. V was pared by 8 bases and J by 3 bases, with 13 bases between. Germline loops: CDR1 MNHNY, CDR2 SVGAGI (reference sequence). The CDR3 length is 13 residues. DNA of the CDR3: TGTGCCAGCGCCCCGGGTGTTGACTATGGCTACACCTTC. It codes for CASAPGVDYGYTF.

The chain joins TRBV7-8 to TRBJ2-5, with 9 bases fitting TRBD2. V dropped 2 bases and J dropped 4; count of bases not matched to a gene: 11. CDR1 is SGHVS and CDR2 is FQNEAQ in the germline V gene. The CDR3 is made up of 17 amino acids. For the CDR3, the DNA is TGTGCCAGCAGCTTATGGCCGGGGCTAGCGGGAAGAGAGACCCAGTACTTC. It is translated as CASSLWPGLAGRETQYF.

The rearrangement links TRBV18 to TRBJ1-6; D ambiguous. Germline V gene lookup returns CDR1 KGHSH and CDR2 LQKENI. CDR3 size: 15 residues. The ends were cut back, 6 bases at V and 7 bases at J, with 16 bases in the middle. The CDR3 loop reads CASSNEKDPNSPLHF. The CDR3, as DNA: TGTGCCAGCTCTAACGAGAAAGATCCCAATTCACCCCTCCACTTT.

The genes are TRBV29-1 and TRBJ2-1; 7 nucleotides match TRBD2. Germline V gene lookup returns CDR1 SQVTM and CDR2 ANQGSEA. V dropped 1 base and J dropped 0; count of bases not matched to a gene: 0. This CDR3 has 14 residues. The CDR3 DNA is TGCAGCGTTGAAGGGGGGGGCTCCTACAATGAGCAGTTCTTC. Translation: CSVEGGGSYNEQFF.

CDR3 protein: CASSLIAGDYNEQFF. The CDR3 DNA reads as TGTGCCAGCAGCCTAATAGCGGGAGACTACAATGAGCAGTTCTTC. The rearrangement joins TRBV4-2 to TRBJ2-1, with 9 positions matching TRBD2. This CDR3 contains 15 residues. The germline V gene has CDR1 LGHNA and CDR2 YNFKEQ. J was trimmed by 3 bases and V by 4 bases; bases with no gene match: 4.

This chain joins TRBV5-1 and TRBJ2-3; the D is unclear. Germline V gene sequence: CDR1 SGHRS, CDR2 YFSETQ. The V end lost 1 base, the J end lost 2 bases, and 8 bases lay between the germline ends. The CDR3 has 14 residues. The CDR3 bases are TGCGCCAGCAGCTTGCAGGTCGCCACAGATACGCAGTATTTT. Translation: CASSLQVATDTQYF.

This clone has just one count. The chain links TRBV29-1 to TRBJ2-1, with TRBD1 matching 9 bases. The CDR3 has 17 residues. The ends lost 3 bases at V and 6 bases at J; junction bases unmatched: 15. From germline, CDR1 is SQVTM and CDR2 ANQGSEA. DNA for the CDR3: TGCAGCGTTGATCCGGATAACCGGGACAGGGCAGGCAATGAGCAGTTCTTC. Residues: CSVDPDNRDRAGNEQFF.

This sequence joins TRBV27 and TRBJ2-3; 15 bases are a match to TRBD2. Germline-derived CDR1 and CDR2 are MNHEY and SMNVEV (reference sequence). The CDR3 runs 17 residues. With V trimmed by 3 bases and J by 4 bases, 5 bases remained unmatched. The CDR3 DNA follows: TGTGCCAGCAGTTTTCGGACTAGCGGGAGGGGTCCAGATACGCAGTATTTT. The encoded protein is CASSFRTSGRGPDTQYF.

The rearrangement uses TRBV14 and TRBJ2-5, with 8 bases identical to TRBD1. Germline CDR1 reads SGHDN; CDR2 reads FVKESK. With 4 bases clipped from V and 4 bases from J, the junction kept 11 bases outside the gene matches. The CDR3 runs 16 residues. The CDR3 loop reads CASSRSMTGAPETQYF. CDR3 in DNA: TGTGCCAGCAGCCGATCCATGACAGGGGCGCCAGAGACCCAGTACTTC.

The rearrangement uses TRBV6-5 and TRBJ2-5; 11 nucleotides match TRBD2. CDR1 is MNHEY, CDR2 SVGAGI, per germline. The length of the CDR3 is 15 residues. With 6 bases clipped from V and 6 bases from J, the junction kept 9 bases outside the gene matches. The CDR3 DNA reads TGTGCCAGCAGGGGGATAGCGGGAGGGTTCCAGACCCAGTACTTC. As protein: CASRGIAGGFQTQYF.